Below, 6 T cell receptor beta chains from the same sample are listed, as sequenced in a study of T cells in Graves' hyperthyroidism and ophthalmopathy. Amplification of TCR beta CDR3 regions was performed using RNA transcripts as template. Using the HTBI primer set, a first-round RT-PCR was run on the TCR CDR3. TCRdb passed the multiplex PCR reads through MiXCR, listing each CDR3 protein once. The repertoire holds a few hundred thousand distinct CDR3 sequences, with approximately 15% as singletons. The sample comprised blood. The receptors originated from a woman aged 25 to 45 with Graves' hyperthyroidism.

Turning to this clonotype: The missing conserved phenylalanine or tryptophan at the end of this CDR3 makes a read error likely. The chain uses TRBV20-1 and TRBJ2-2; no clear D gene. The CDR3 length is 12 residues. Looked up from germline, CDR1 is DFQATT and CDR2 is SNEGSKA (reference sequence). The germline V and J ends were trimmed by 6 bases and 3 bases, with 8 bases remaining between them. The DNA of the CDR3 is TGCAGTGCCTCAGAAGACACCGGGGAGCTGTTTCTT. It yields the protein CSASEDTGELFL.

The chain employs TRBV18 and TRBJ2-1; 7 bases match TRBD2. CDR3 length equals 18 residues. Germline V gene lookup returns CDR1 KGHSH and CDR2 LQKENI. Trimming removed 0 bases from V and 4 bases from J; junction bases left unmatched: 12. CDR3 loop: CASSPPLSSGEVYNEQFF. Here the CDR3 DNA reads TGTGCCAGCTCACCACCGCTCTCTAGCGGTGAAGTTTACAATGAGCAGTTCTTC.

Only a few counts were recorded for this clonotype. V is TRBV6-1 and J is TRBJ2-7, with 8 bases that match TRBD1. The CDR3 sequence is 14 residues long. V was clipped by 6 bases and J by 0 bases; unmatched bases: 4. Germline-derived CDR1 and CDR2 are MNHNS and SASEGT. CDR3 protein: CASRGTGSSYEQYF. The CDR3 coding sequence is TGTGCCAGCAGGGGGACAGGTAGCTCCTACGAGCAGTACTTC.

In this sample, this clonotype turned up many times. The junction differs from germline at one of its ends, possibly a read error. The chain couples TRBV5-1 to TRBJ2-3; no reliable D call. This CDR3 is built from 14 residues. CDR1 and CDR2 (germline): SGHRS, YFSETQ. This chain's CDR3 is CASSLVTGADTQYF. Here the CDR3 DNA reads TGTGCCAGCAGCTTAGTAACTGGGGCAGATACGCAGTATTTT.

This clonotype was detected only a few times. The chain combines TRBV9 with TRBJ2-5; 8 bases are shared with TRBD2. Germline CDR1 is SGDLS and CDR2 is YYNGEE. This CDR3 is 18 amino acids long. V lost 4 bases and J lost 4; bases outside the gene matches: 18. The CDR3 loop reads CASSPLGGSGALGETQYF. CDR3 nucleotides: TGTGCCAGCAGCCCCCTTGGGGGTAGCGGGGCGCTGGGAGAGACCCAGTACTTC.

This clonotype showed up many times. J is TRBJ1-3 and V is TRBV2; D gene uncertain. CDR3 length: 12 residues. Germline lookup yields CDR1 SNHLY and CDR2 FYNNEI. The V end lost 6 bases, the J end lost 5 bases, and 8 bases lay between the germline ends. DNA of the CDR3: TGTGCCAGCAGCCTGACCCGAAACACCATATATTTT. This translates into CASSLTRNTIYF. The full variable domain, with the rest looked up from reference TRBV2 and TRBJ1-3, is EPEVTQTPSHQVTQMGQEVILRCVPISNHLYFYWYRQILGQKVEFLVSFYNNEISEKSEIFDDQFSVERPDGSNFTLKIRSTKLEDSAMYFCASSLTRNTIYFGEGSWLTVV.